The rows below give T cell receptor beta chains drawn from one sample of a study of blood T cells in healthy people across ages. One entry per CDR3 protein, called by TCRdb with MiXCR from the 5' RACE reads. The sample lists about 320,000 distinct CDR3 sequences; roughly a quarter were seen once. Material: blood. The receptor set was obtained from a woman in her seventies in good health. Each CDR3 is given with its conserved first and last residue. A D gene is named only where the DNA matches it firmly. A row's size may be missing; if present it is once, few, many or a size class.

>TRBV29-1|many|TRBD1|TRBJ2-3
TGCAGCGTGGGACAGGACACAGATACGCAGTATTTT
CSVGQDTDTQYF
>TRBV28|few|TRBD2|TRBJ2-1
TGTGCCAGCAGTTTCGGGACTAGCGGGAGGCAGCAGTTCTTC
CASSFGTSGRQQFF
>TRBV24-1|many|TRBD2|TRBJ2-1
TGTGCCACCAGCGCCGGACTAGATTCTAGCTCCTACAATGAGCAGTTCTTC
CATSAGLDSSSYNEQFF
>TRBV4-1|.|.|TRBJ2-7
TGCGCCAGCAGCCAAGATCCATTGCGCCCCTACGAGCAGTACTTC
CASSQDPLRPYEQYF
>TRBV5-1|.|.|TRBJ2-5
TGCGCCAGCAGACAGGGCACCCAAGAGACCCAGTACTTC
CASRQGTQETQYF
>TRBV7-9|.|TRBD2|TRBJ2-5
TGTGCCAGCAGCTTAGTGCCGGGACTAGCGTGGACCCAGTACTTC
CASSLVPGLAWTQYF
>TRBV14|.|TRBD2|TRBJ2-1
TGTGCCAGCAGCCAAGATGGGTCGCGGCGGGAGAGTACCTACAATGAGCAGTTCTTC
CASSQDGSRRESTYNEQFF
>TRBV2|.|TRBD1|TRBJ2-7
TGTGCCAGCAACAAGGGGACAGGCCGACCCTACGAGCAGTACTTC
CASNKGTGRPYEQYF
>TRBV7-9|.|.|TRBJ2-5
TGTGCCAGCAGCTTAGTGGTCACCCGACCTTGGCAGGAGACCCAGTACTTC
CASSLVVTRPWQETQYF
>TRBV7-2|.|TRBD1|TRBJ1-2
TGTGCCAGCAGCTTAGACGGGACAGGGGGCTATGGCTACACCTTC
CASSLDGTGGYGYTF
>TRBV28|few|TRBD1|TRBJ1-2
TGTGCCACCGGGACAGGGGGGCACTATGGCTACACCTTC
CATGTGGHYGYTF
>TRBV20-1|.|.|TRBJ2-3
TGCAGTGCTGCAGGAAAGGGGATCGGAACAGATACGCAGTATTTT
CSAAGKGIGTDTQYF
>TRBV7-9|few|.|TRBJ1-6
TGTGCCAGCAGCCAGCACACAGATAATTCACCCCTCCACTTT
CASSQHTDNSPLHF
>TRBV5-6|many|TRBD1|TRBJ1-2
TGTGCCAGCAGCCCGGGACAGGCCTATGGCTACACCTTC
CASSPGQAYGYTF
>TRBV4-3|.|TRBD2|TRBJ2-4
TGCGCCAGCAGCCAAGGGACTAGCGGGAGGGCCATCGAAAACGTTCAGTACTTC
CASSQGTSGRAIENVQYF
>TRBV6-6|.|.|TRBJ1-4
TGTGCCAACAGCAACGAACTGACAGTGCGAGAAAAACTGTTTTTT
CANSNELTVREKLFF
>TRBV28|few|.|TRBJ2-7
TGTGCCAGCAGTCCCCGTCACATGACAGGTACTGGCGAGCAGTACTTC
CASSPRHMTGTGEQYF
>TRBV29-1|few|.|TRBJ2-2
TGCAGCGTTGTCCCCGACACCGGGGAGCTGTTTTTT
CSVVPDTGELFF
>TRBV6-2/TRBV6-3|few|.|TRBJ2-1
TGTGCCAGCAGTTACCCCCTACACGAGGGCGGAATCTCCTACAATGAGCAGTTCTTC
CASSYPLHEGGISYNEQFF